Following are 6 T cell receptor beta chains from one sample sequenced in a study of T cells in Graves' hyperthyroidism and ophthalmopathy. RNA transcripts served as the template for amplifying TCR beta CDR3 regions. The HTBI set primed first-round TCR CDR3 RT-PCR. A single record per CDR3 protein comes from TCRdb applying MiXCR to the multiplex PCR reads. This table holds about 610,000 distinct CDR3 sequences, roughly 14% found once. Sequencing was performed on blood. These receptors originate from a middle-aged woman with Graves' ophthalmopathy.

This clonotype was observed at least ten times. V usage is TRBV28 and J usage is TRBJ2-7, with D possibly TRBD2 on 5 matching bases. The CDR3 spans 15 residues. Germline CDR1 is MDHEN and CDR2 is SYDVKM. V dropped 5 bases and J dropped 0 bases, with 14 bases sitting between them. The CDR3, as DNA: TGTGCCAGCAGTCCCCACGGGGTAGGCTCCTACGAGCAGTACTTC. Protein sequence: CASSPHGVGSYEQYF.

This clonotype has ten or more counts. This chain links TRBV13 with TRBJ1-1, with a possible D match to TRBD1 (6 bases). V dropped 3 bases and J dropped 5 bases, with 10 bases sitting between them. This CDR3 comprises 13 residues. The germline V gene has CDR1 PRHDT and CDR2 FYEKMQ (reference sequence). CDR3 in amino acids: CASSFGQGTEAFF. CDR3 DNA: TGTGCCAGCAGCTTCGGGCAGGGGACTGAAGCTTTCTTT. Full variable domain (rest looked up from reference TRBV13 and TRBJ1-1): AAGVIQSPRHLIKEKRETATLKCYPIPRHDTVYWYQQGPGQDPQFLISFYEKMQSDKGSIPDRFSAQQFSDYHSELNMSSLELGDSALYFCASSFGQGTEAFFGQGTRLTVV.

This clonotype was recorded at least ten times. The gene calls are TRBV10-3 and TRBJ1-5; 8 bases fit TRBD1. The J segment lost 2 bases and the V segment lost 10 bases, leaving 7 bases of the junction unmatched. Germline values: CDR1 ENHRY, CDR2 SYGVKD. The CDR3 has 14 residues. In DNA form, the CDR3 reads TGTGCCAGCCGACAGGGGTGGGGCAATCAGCCCCAGCATTTT. Protein product: CASRQGWGNQPQHF.

This clonotype was detected ten times or more. This chain uses TRBV6-2 or TRBV6-3 with TRBJ1-2, with D possibly being TRBD1 (5 bases). From germline, CDR1 is MNHEY and CDR2 SVGEGT. The V gene lost 3 bases and the J gene lost 2 bases, with 10 bases spanning the gap. The CDR3 loop spans 14 amino acids. This CDR3 is CASSYYRGNYGYTF. CDR3 bases: TGTGCCAGCAGTTATTATCGGGGCAACTATGGCTACACCTTC.

The gene calls are TRBV28 and TRBJ1-5; 11 nucleotides align to TRBD1. V lost 7 bases, J lost 4 bases, and 9 bases stayed unmatched. The CDR3 contains 16 residues. Germline-derived CDR1 and CDR2 are MDHEN and SYDVKM. The CDR3 here is CASTQFGTGGNQPQHF. CDR3 DNA sequence: TGTGCCAGCACCCAATTCGGGACAGGGGGGAATCAGCCCCAGCATTTT.

At least ten counts were recorded for this clonotype. The V and J genes are TRBV6-1 and TRBJ1-1, with unresolved D. Trimming cost V 1 base and J 4 bases, with 1 base left between them. This CDR3 spans 11 amino acids. Germline V CDR1 and CDR2: MNHNS, SASEGT. This chain's CDR3 is CASSEGTEAFF. The CDR3 bases are TGTGCCAGCAGTGAAGGCACTGAAGCTTTCTTT.